A single TCR beta chain is shown here with its context. Per the germline V gene, CDR1 is MDHEN and CDR2 is SYDVKM. Trimming shortened V by 4 bases and J by 8 bases, and 11 bases separated the two germline ends. This CDR3 is built from 13 residues. The repertoire was sequenced with immunoSEQ multiplex PCR; TCRdb's copy has only in-frame clones and lacks some. The sample has around 150,000 clones; 75% to 90% are singletons. This record belongs to a study of blood T cell repertoires in COVID-19. The sequence derives from a man aged 55 to 70 with active or convalescent COVID-19. The chain joins TRBV28 to TRBJ1-4; D is unclear. The sequenced sample was peripheral blood. The CDR3 reads CASSWEVGEKLFF. The CDR3 DNA is TGTGCCAGCAGTTGGGAGGTTGGAGAAAAACTGTTTTTT.